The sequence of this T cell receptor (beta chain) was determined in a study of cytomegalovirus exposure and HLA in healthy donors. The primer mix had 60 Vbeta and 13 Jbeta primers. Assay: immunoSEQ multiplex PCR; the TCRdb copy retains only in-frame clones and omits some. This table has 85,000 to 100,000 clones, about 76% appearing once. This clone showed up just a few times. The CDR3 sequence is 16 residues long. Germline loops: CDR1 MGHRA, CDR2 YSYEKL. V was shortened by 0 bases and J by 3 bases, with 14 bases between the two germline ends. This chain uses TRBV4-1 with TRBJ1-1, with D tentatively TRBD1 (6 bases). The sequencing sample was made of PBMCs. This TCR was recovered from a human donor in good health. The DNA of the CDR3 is TGCGCCAGCAGCCAAGAAAGGTCCAGGGGTTACACTGAAGCTTTCTTT. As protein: CASSQERSRGYTEAFF.